Listed below are T cell receptor beta chains from one sample, sequenced in a study of blood T cell repertoires in COVID-19. Repertoires were generated with immunoSEQ multiplex PCR, while TCRdb's copy carries only in-frame clones and drops some. The sample shows more than 30,000 clones, 94% of them seen only once. Sequenced input: peripheral blood. The receptor source for this set is a human donor with active COVID-19. The donor label of this sample is uncertain. Each CDR3 is given with its conserved first and last residue. A D gene is named only where the DNA matches it firmly.

>TRBD1|TRBV29-1
CLAGQGSDYGYTF
>-|TRBV6-5
CASSLNYEQYF
>TRBD1|TRBV18
CASSLGTGSTNEQFF
>TRBD1|TRBV2
CASSEGRRGIEAFF
>-|TRBV19
CASSIVAASYEQYF
>-|TRBV28
CASSLFGYEQYF
>TRBD1|TRBV7-2
CASTRGGRDTGELFF
>TRBD2|TRBV19
CASSWGGIGSLSTDTQYF
>-|TRBV7-2
CASSLALEQYF
>TRBD2|TRBV5-6
CASRIQLATEEFF
>-|TRBV5-1
CASSLVGVGTDTQYF
>-|TRBV9
CASSVHAGDEKLFF
>-|TRBV3-1/TRBV3-2
CASSQVDYEQYF
>-|TRBV10-3
CAISERGQPNTGELFF
>TRBD2|TRBV11-2
CASSGGLVPYEQYF
>TRBD2|TRBV19
CASSIEGSGSSYNEQFF
>-|TRBV2
CASRPGLPQPQHF
>-|TRBV20-1
CSASSLMGLNSPLHF
>TRBD1|TRBV6-5
CASSSPTGGHYGYTF
>-|TRBV19
CASSPGVTGELFF
>TRBD1|TRBV9
CASSIGQASSYEQYF
>-|TRBV10-3
CATRQQGEAAKNIQYF
>TRBD1|TRBV19
CASSSRQGSAGNTIYF
>TRBD1|TRBV6-2/TRBV6-3
CASSVKGAGADTQYF
>TRBD2|TRBV10-3
CAISEYPGGAGANVLTF
>TRBD1|TRBV7-9
CASSFTGVHQPQHF
>-|TRBV6-5
CASSPGDSYEQYF
>TRBD2|TRBV10-2
CASGLAGGLGETQYF
>-|TRBV6-5
CASRQGANSPLHF
>TRBD1|TRBV6-5
CASSDHRGGTEAFF
>-|TRBV12-5
CASGLSSRMGYTF
>TRBD2|TRBV10-3
CAISELSSGTSYEQYF
>-|TRBV3-1/TRBV3-2
CASSRDLQANSYEQYF
>TRBD1|TRBV3-1/TRBV3-2
CASSQDWADRGEDSPFHF
>TRBD1|TRBV7-9
CASSLVAGGPDTQYF
>-|TRBV14
CASSQGAGRIYYEQYF
>-|TRBV4-2
CASSQTTDPDTQYF
>-|TRBV11-2
CASSFRSGDIRGQFF
>-|TRBV20-1
CSASLRHSAYEQYF
>TRBD1|TRBV11-3
CASSSGGGGSGNTIYF